The present T cell receptor beta chain was sequenced within a study of T cell responses to AZD1222 COVID-19 vaccine. Study details: Analyses pooled second doses at about 4 or about 12 weeks.

This clone has a handful of counts. Its matching antigen is unknown. Trimming left V 1 base short and J 4 bases short, with 15 bases between. The germline V gene has CDR1 SGHRS and CDR2 YFSETQ. This CDR3 region has 16 residues. Data came from immunoSEQ multiplex PCR; TCRdb stores just in-frame clones and leaves some out. The sample lists 75,000 to 95,000 clones; 80% to 90% were seen once. Findings and limits, study-wide: White British donors predominated, females outnumbered males, and clonal diversity was possibly underestimated.

The source is an adult in good health. The source was peripheral blood, collected on day 0 of AZD1222 vaccination. The chain combines TRBV5-1 with TRBJ1-3; a weak D match, TRBD1 (6 bases). In nucleotides, the CDR3 is TGCGCCAGCAGCTTGATGGCCAGGGGTGCGGGAAACACCATATATTTT. Residues: CASSLMARGAGNTIYF.